These 27 T cell receptor beta chains share one sample of origin, sequenced in a study of high-grade serous ovarian cancer treatment subgroups. Tumor tissue was taken before any definitive surgery or chemotherapy was given. Using immunoSEQ multiplex PCR, the repertoire was profiled, and TCRdb retains in-frame clones only, with some absent. The sample comprises about 4,400 clones, roughly three quarters of which are singletons, and more than 5.5% rests with the top ten. The sequenced material came from tumor tissue. These receptors came from a human donor with high-grade serous ovarian cancer.

The chain joins TRBV7-2 to TRBJ1-1, with 11 bases lining up with TRBD1. The CDR3 is 13 residues long. Per germline, CDR1 SGHTA and CDR2 FQGNSA. V lost 3 bases and J lost 6; bases outside the gene matches: 0. CDR3 in DNA: TGTGCCAGCAGCTTGGACAGGGGGCCTGAAGCTTTCTTT. As protein: CASSLDRGPEAFF.

The chain recombines TRBV7-9 with TRBJ1-4; the match to TRBD1 covers 7 bases. The V gene's germline CDR1 is SEHNR and CDR2 FQNEAQ (reference sequence). The V gene end was trimmed by 3 bases and the J gene end by 8 bases; junction bases not matched to a gene: 6. The CDR3 runs to 14 residues. CDR3 nucleotides: TGTGCCAGCAGCTTTTCCCAGGGGGGCGAAAAACTGTTTTTT. This gives the protein CASSFSQGGEKLFF.

Only a few counts were recorded for this clone. V is TRBV5-4 and J is TRBJ2-3; maybe TRBD2 (5 bases). Germline assignment: CDR1 SGHNT and CDR2 YYREEE (reference sequence). Trimming cost V 0 bases and J 0 bases, with 11 bases left between them. CDR3 length: 16 residues. CDR3 protein: CASSLGGPASTDTQYF. The CDR3, as DNA: TGTGCCAGCAGCTTGGGCGGGCCGGCTAGCACAGATACGCAGTATTTT.

In its sample, this clone ranks as large (0.1 to 1%). The chain is built from TRBV7-8 and TRBJ1-1; 7 nucleotides match TRBD1. The CDR3 is 13 amino acids. Germline CDR1 SGHVS, CDR2 FQNEAQ. With 4 bases clipped from V and 1 base from J, the junction kept 0 bases outside the gene matches. The DNA of the CDR3 is TGTGCCAGCAGCTACAGGGGGAACACTGAAGCTTTCTTT. Protein: CASSYRGNTEAFF. Looking up the rest from reference TRBV7-8 and TRBJ1-1 gives the full variable domain: GAGVSQSPRYKVAKRGQDVALRCDPISGHVSLFWYQQALGQGPEFLTYFQNEAQLDKSGLPSDRFFAERPEGSVSTLKIQRTQQEDSAVYLCASSYRGNTEAFFGQGTRLTVV.

There are a few counts of this clone. J is TRBJ2-5 and V is TRBV5-4; D remains ambiguous. Germline CDR1 reads SGHNT; CDR2 reads YYREEE (reference sequence). V lost 4 bases and J 6 bases, leaving 10 bases between the germline ends. CDR3 length equals 12 residues. The CDR3 DNA sequence: TGTGCCAGCAGCCTGGCCCCACAGACCCAGTACTTC. Its translation is CASSLAPQTQYF.

The V gene is TRBV6-1, the J gene TRBJ1-5, with D unclear. The CDR3 is 12 amino acids. V lost 4 bases, J lost 7 bases, and 8 bases lay in between. CDR1 and CDR2 (germline): MNHNS, SASEGT. The CDR3 coding sequence is TGTGCCAGCAGTGCGGTCCGGCAGCCCCAGCATTTT. It translates to CASSAVRQPQHF.

The rearrangement joins TRBV6-4 to TRBJ1-1, with 10 positions matching TRBD1. CDR3 length equals 14 residues. V lost 5 bases to trimming and J lost 10 bases; unmatched junction nucleotides: 10. The germline CDR1 and CDR2 sequences are MRHNA and SNTAGT. Here the CDR3 DNA reads TGTGCCAGCAGTTTCGACGGACAGGGGGTGGGAGCTTTCTTT. It codes for CASSFDGQGVGAFF.

The chain recombines TRBV6-1 with TRBJ2-1; no clear D. This CDR3 has 12 residues. Germline CDR1 MNHNS, CDR2 SASEGT. Trimming took off 0 bases at V and 10 bases at J, with 7 bases between the two ends. Here the CDR3 reads CASSEAGMEQFF. DNA for the CDR3: TGTGCCAGCAGTGAAGCGGGTATGGAGCAGTTCTTC.

Only a few counts were recorded for this clone. The V and J genes are TRBV5-1 and TRBJ1-1, with D uncertain. Looked up from germline, CDR1 is SGHRS and CDR2 is YFSETQ. Trimming stripped 5 bases from V and 5 bases from J, with 10 bases between. This CDR3 region has 12 residues. The CDR3 nucleotides are TGCGCCAGCAGTGTCGGGGAAACTGAAGCTTTCTTT. Its translation is CASSVGETEAFF.

There are a few counts of this clone. The V and J genes are TRBV6-1 and TRBJ2-5; 7 nucleotides line up with TRBD1. This CDR3 contains 14 residues. V gave up 5 bases and J gave up 0 bases; unmatched junction bases: 3. The germline V gene has CDR1 MNHNS and CDR2 SASEGT. In nucleotides, the CDR3 is TGTGCCAGCAGTAGGGGACAGAACCAAGAGACCCAGTACTTC. Protein sequence: CASSRGQNQETQYF.

The chain has TRBV6-5 and TRBJ2-1, with 7 nucleotides matching TRBD2. This CDR3 has 15 residues. In germline, CDR1 is MNHEY, CDR2 SVGAGI. V was pared by 2 bases and J by 7 bases, with 8 bases of the junction left unmatched. The CDR3 is CASSYGRETRNEQFF. The DNA for the CDR3 is TGTGCCAGCAGTTACGGGCGGGAGACGCGGAATGAGCAGTTCTTC.

CDR3 in amino acids: CASSQGREYTGELFF. The CDR3 DNA reads TGCGCCAGCAGCCAAGGGAGGGAGTACACCGGGGAGCTGTTTTTT. This chain uses TRBV4-3 with TRBJ2-2; a weak D match, TRBD2 (6 bases). Germline assignment: CDR1 LGHNA and CDR2 YSLEER. The CDR3 is 15 residues long. Trimming shortened V by 1 base and J by 3 bases, and 9 bases separated the two germline ends.

The V gene is TRBV4-3, the J gene TRBJ2-5, with 12 bases identical to TRBD2. After removal of 0 bases from V and 2 bases from J, the junction contained 4 bases not matched to a gene. Germline lookup yields CDR1 LGHNA and CDR2 YSLEER. The CDR3 is made up of 17 amino acids. The CDR3 bases are TGCGCCAGCAGCCAAGAAAGGACTAGCGGGGTTCAAGAGACCCAGTACTTC. It yields the protein CASSQERTSGVQETQYF.

The V and J genes are TRBV30 and TRBJ2-5; TRBD2 matches 8 bases. V lost 0 bases to trimming and J lost 3 bases; unmatched junction nucleotides: 6. Germline V gene data show CDR1 as GTSNPN and CDR2 as SVGIG (reference sequence). The CDR3 length is 15 residues. CDR3 sequence: CAWSVASGSKETQYF. Written as DNA, the CDR3 is TGTGCCTGGAGTGTAGCCAGCGGGAGTAAAGAGACCCAGTACTTC.

The rearrangement joins TRBV9 to TRBJ2-1; 8 nucleotides match TRBD1. CDR1 and CDR2 from the germline V gene are SGDLS and YYNGEE. J gave up 6 bases and V 4 bases, and 9 bases lay outside the gene matches. CDR3 length: 15 amino acids. The CDR3 DNA follows: TGTGCCAGCAGCTTCTCCGGGACAGGCCTCAATGAGCAGTTCTTC. It specifies CASSFSGTGLNEQFF.

The rearrangement uses TRBV7-2 and TRBJ2-2; weak D call: TRBD1 (6 bases). Germline V gene lookup returns CDR1 SGHTA and CDR2 FQGNSA. Trimming pared 5 bases from V and 4 bases from J, leaving 20 bases between. This CDR3 has 17 amino acids. CDR3 region: CASSPRNYRVGTGELFF. CDR3 nucleotide sequence: TGTGCCAGCAGCCCCCGGAATTACAGGGTCGGCACCGGGGAGCTGTTTTTT.

The rearrangement uses TRBV7-9 and TRBJ2-7; TRBD1 aligns across 8 bases. Germline-derived CDR1 and CDR2 are SEHNR and FQNEAQ (reference sequence). The length of the CDR3 is 13 residues. V lost 1 base to trimming and J lost 6 bases; unmatched junction nucleotides: 2. CDR3 DNA: TGTGCCAGCAGCTTAGGCAGGGGGCGCGAGCAGTACTTC. Translating it yields CASSLGRGREQYF. Looking up the rest from reference TRBV7-9 and TRBJ2-7 gives the full variable domain: DTGVSQNPRHKITKRGQNVTFRCDPISEHNRLYWYRQTLGQGPEFLTYFQNEAQLEKSRLLSDRFSAERPKGSFSTLEIQRTEQGDSAMYLCASSLGRGREQYFGPGTRLTVT.

This clone has a single count. V gene TRBV4-3 combines with J gene TRBJ2-6, with TRBD1 matching 8 bases. After removal of 1 base from V and 0 bases from J, the junction contained 5 bases not matched to a gene. Germline V CDR1 and CDR2: LGHNA, YSLEER. CDR3 length: 18 amino acids. The CDR3 DNA sequence: TGCGCCAGCAGCCAAGGGACAGGGTCTAACTCTGGGGCCAACGTCCTGACTTTC. The encoded protein is CASSQGTGSNSGANVLTF.

The chain has TRBV12-5 and TRBJ2-5; 12 bases are a match to TRBD2. This CDR3 region has 15 residues. CDR1 LGHNT and CDR2 FRNRAP come from the germline V gene. The junction had 0 bases not matched to a gene; V was cut back by 1 base and J by 3 bases. CDR3 nucleotide sequence: TGTGCTAGTGGTTTGGGACTAGCGGGAGAAGAGACCCAGTACTTC. This gives the protein CASGLGLAGEETQYF.

The chain couples TRBV6-6 to TRBJ1-5, with 7 bases aligning to TRBD1. After removal of 5 bases from V and 1 base from J, the junction contained 5 bases not matched to a gene. Per the germline V gene, CDR1 is MNHNY and CDR2 is SVGAGI (reference sequence). This CDR3 contains 15 residues. CDR3 nucleotides: TGTGCCAGCAGTATAGGGGGCTTGAGCAATCAGCCCCAGCATTTT. Its translation is CASSIGGLSNQPQHF.

This clone is large by share. The chain links TRBV30 to TRBJ1-5; TRBD1 matches 9 bases. The CDR3 runs to 15 residues. Germline assignment: CDR1 GTSNPN and CDR2 SVGIG (reference sequence). Trimming took 7 bases from V and 2 from J; bases not matched to a gene: 9. CDR3 protein: CALQQQGAGNQPQHF. The CDR3 coding sequence is TGTGCCTTACAACAACAGGGGGCTGGCAATCAGCCCCAGCATTTT.

The chain's CDR3 is CASSPGVSGNTIYF. CDR3 in DNA: TGTGCCAGCAGCCCAGGGGTTTCCGGAAACACCATATATTTT. The chain employs TRBV7-2 and TRBJ1-3; D may be TRBD1 (6 bases). V dropped 5 bases and J dropped 4 bases, with 12 bases sitting between them. The CDR3 loop spans 14 amino acids. Germline assignment: CDR1 SGHTA and CDR2 FQGNSA.

V and J are TRBV7-8 and TRBJ2-3; 7 bases agree with TRBD2. Trimming removed 5 bases from V and 2 bases from J; junction bases left unmatched: 10. The CDR3 covers 16 residues. Germline V gene data show CDR1 as SGHVS and CDR2 as FQNEAQ. This CDR3 is CASSKRDYALTDTQYF. CDR3 coding DNA: TGTGCCAGCAGCAAAAGGGACTATGCCCTCACAGATACGCAGTATTTT.

This clone was seen a single time. The rearrangement links TRBV11-3 to TRBJ2-2; D gene ambiguous. Germline CDR1 and CDR2: SGHNT and YENEEA. V was cut by 7 bases and J by 5 bases, with 14 bases left in between. The CDR3 loop spans 14 amino acids. The CDR3 DNA reads as TGTGCCAGCACCGCAATCGGCGGAACCGGGGAGCTGTTTTTT. Amino acids: CASTAIGGTGELFF.

This sequence joins TRBV6-5 and TRBJ1-3; D is unresolved. The germline CDR1 and CDR2 sequences are MNHEY and SVGAGI. The CDR3 spans 12 residues. V dropped 6 bases and J dropped 0 bases, with 3 bases sitting between them. This CDR3 is CASRTSGNTIYF. CDR3 in DNA: TGTGCCAGCAGAACCTCTGGAAACACCATATATTTT.

The J gene is TRBJ1-5, the V gene TRBV19, with D uncertain. V dropped 2 bases and J dropped 3 bases, with 8 bases sitting between them. Germline V CDR1 and CDR2: LNHDA, SQIVND (reference sequence). This CDR3 has 14 amino acids. This chain's CDR3 is CASSITGYNQPQHF. The CDR3 DNA reads as TGTGCCAGTAGTATAACGGGTTACAATCAGCCCCAGCATTTT.

The chain couples TRBV20-1 to TRBJ2-7, with D perhaps matching TRBD1 (5 bases). The V gene lost 2 bases and the J gene lost 3 bases, with 5 bases spanning the gap. CDR1 DFQATT and CDR2 SNEGSKA come from the germline V gene (reference sequence). The CDR3 contains 11 residues. The DNA for the CDR3 is TGCAGTGCTAGACAGGGCTACGAGCAGTACGTC. Its translation is CSARQGYEQYV.